Sequencing of this T cell receptor beta chain was carried out in a study of vaccination effects on CD4 cells after COVID-19. Study summary: After the second dose, samples were taken at median day 72.

Prior to sequencing, the ViraFEST assay stimulated PBMC with viral peptide pools, which expanded the antigen-specific CD4+ T cells. Scientists isolated CD4+ T cells after an approximately 10-day culture period ended. Of the BNT162b2 and mRNA-1273 vaccines, participants received two doses of one or the other. On days 3 and 7, fresh IL-2 medium replaced half the medium. Of note for this clone: Its antigen is as yet unknown.

General observations from the study: Few convalescent patients were included, and no early post-infection timepoints were sampled.

Assay used: immunoSEQ multiplex PCR; TCRdb lists only in-frame clones, some missing. There are more than 25,000 clones in the sample; roughly 80% occur only once, and 5.8% lies in the top ten. V was pared by 3 bases and J by 7 bases, with 8 bases between. The CDR3 has 12 amino acids. Specimen: CD4+ T cells from PBMCs cultured with SARS-CoV-2 spike peptides, collected after COVID-19 vaccination. The source of this sequence is a human donor who received a COVID-19 vaccine. Some clones in this sample may be carry-over from other donors' samples. The rearrangement uses TRBV12-3 or TRBV12-4 and TRBJ2-3; the D is unclear. The CDR3 reads CASSFPANTQYF. The CDR3 DNA is TGTGCCAGCAGTTTCCCGGCAAATACGCAGTATTTT.